Below are 9 T cell receptor beta chains sequenced from a single sample in a study of quantifying T cell responses using KT2 cells. Turning to the study itself: RNA was reverse transcribed with TCR alpha and beta constant-region primers.

The cDNA 3' end received a ligated oligonucleotide with a UMI. An equimolar mix of RC1.1 and RC1.2 primed the beta chain across TRBC1 and TRBC2. TCRdb re-analysed the UMI-ligation and nested PCR reads in MiXCR, keeping a single row per CDR3 protein. The repertoire holds tens of thousands of distinct CDR3 sequences, with roughly 12% as singletons. Source material: PBMCs spiked with cells of the T cell clone KT2. Every receptor here comes from a human donor.

The chain is built from TRBV15 and TRBJ2-2; no firm D call. Germline CDR1 reads LNHNV; CDR2 reads YYDKDF (reference sequence). The V end lost 0 bases, the J end lost 1 base, and 6 bases lay between the germline ends. CDR3 size: 15 residues. In nucleotides, the CDR3 is TGTGCCACCAGCAGAGACTCGAGGAACACCGGGGAGCTGTTTTTT. Translated, it gives CATSRDSRNTGELFF.

This clonotype has just a few counts. This chain uses TRBV20-1 with TRBJ2-3; the match to TRBD2 covers 8 bases. This CDR3 has 16 residues. V shed 0 bases, J shed 3 bases, and the junction held 8 bases outside the gene matches. Germline V lookup: CDR1 DFQATT, CDR2 SNEGSKA (reference sequence). The CDR3 bases are TGCAGTGCTAGAGATGGGAAGCGGGAGTGGACAGATACGCAGTATTTT. It encodes CSARDGKREWTDTQYF.

This clonotype was observed a few times. This chain uses TRBV12-3 or TRBV12-4 with TRBJ2-5; 8 bases line up with TRBD2. CDR3 size: 15 residues. Trimming cost V 3 bases and J 3 bases; bases outside gene matches: 6. The CDR3: CASSFSGTVKETQYF. Written as DNA, the CDR3 is TGTGCCAGCAGTTTTAGCGGGACGGTAAAAGAGACCCAGTACTTC.

A few counts support this clonotype. V gene TRBV10-2 combines with J gene TRBJ1-2, with 8 bases identical to TRBD1. From germline, CDR1 is WSHSY and CDR2 SAAADI. V was clipped by 3 bases and J by 2 bases; unmatched bases: 5. The CDR3 runs to 15 residues. CDR3 nucleotide sequence: TGCGCCAGCAGTGACGGGGCAGGGGGCAACTATGGCTACACCTTC. Translation: CASSDGAGGNYGYTF.

This clonotype is a singleton in its sample. V is TRBV2 and J is TRBJ2-7, with D possibly TRBD2 on 6 matching bases. The CDR3 is 12 amino acids. V dropped 7 bases and J dropped 2 bases, with 9 bases sitting between them. Looked up from germline, CDR1 is SNHLY and CDR2 is FYNNEI. The CDR3 sequence is CASTGTAYEQYF. The CDR3 bases are TGTGCCAGCACCGGGACTGCCTACGAGCAGTACTTC. Supplemented by reference TRBV2 and TRBJ2-7, the full variable domain reads EPEVTQTPSHQVTQMGQEVILRCVPISNHLYFYWYRQILGQKVEFLVSFYNNEISEKSEIFDDQFSVERPDGSNFTLKIRSTKLEDSAMYFCASTGTAYEQYFGPGTRLTVT.

The rearrangement uses TRBV20-1 and TRBJ1-1, with a possible D match to TRBD1 (5 bases). CDR1 is DFQATT and CDR2 is SNEGSKA in the germline V gene (reference sequence). V was cut by 5 bases and J by 1 base, with 8 bases left in between. The CDR3 has 12 residues. The CDR3 region is CSAFQGNTEAFF. The CDR3 DNA follows: TGCAGTGCTTTTCAGGGGAACACTGAAGCTTTCTTT.

This clonotype has a handful of counts. The rearrangement links TRBV29-1 to TRBJ2-3, with D maybe TRBD1 (6 bases). With 6 bases removed from V and 0 bases from J, the gap between germline ends came to 13 bases. Per germline, CDR1 SQVTM and CDR2 ANQGSEA. The CDR3 totals 14 residues. CDR3 nucleotide sequence: TGCAGCGTCGCCGGGACAACTAGCACAGATACGCAGTATTTT. Protein product: CSVAGTTSTDTQYF.

This clonotype was recorded at least ten times. The chain combines TRBV6-5 with TRBJ2-7, with TRBD1 identical over 7 bases. Germline V lookup: CDR1 MNHEY, CDR2 SVGAGI. The CDR3 has 15 amino acids. Trimming at V came to 5 bases and at J to 2 bases, leaving 9 bases not matched to a gene. CDR3 DNA sequence: TGTGCCAGCAGTCTCGGACCAGGGGGAACCTACGAGCAGTACTTC. As protein: CASSLGPGGTYEQYF.

The rearrangement links TRBV12-3 or TRBV12-4 to TRBJ1-1; D gene unclear. The CDR3 totals 13 residues. Trimming left V 6 bases short and J 1 base short, with 9 bases between. The CDR3 DNA sequence: TGTGCCAGCAGCCCGACATGGAACACTGAAGCTTTCTTT. This codes for CASSPTWNTEAFF.